What follows are 28 T cell receptor beta chains derived from one specimen sequenced in a study of CD8 T cells in Susac syndrome. When the RNA was reverse transcribed, random hexamers were used with an input of roughly 0.5 to 1 ug. From the immunoSEQ multiplex PCR reads, TCRdb called clonotypes with MiXCR, one entry per CDR3 protein. The sample lists more than 110,000 distinct CDR3 sequences, 85% to 95% seen once, with 0.13% to 0.15% in the top ten. The sequencing sample was made of CD4+ T cells from PBMCs. These receptors were taken from a human donor with Susac syndrome.

The CDR3 loop is CSVDKAGGTEAFF. The DNA for the CDR3 is TGCAGCGTTGATAAGGCAGGGGGCACTGAAGCTTTCTTT. The rearrangement links TRBV29-1 to TRBJ1-1; TRBD1 matches at 7 bases. Unmatched junction bases numbered 5, after V lost 3 bases and J lost 4 bases. Germline CDR1 SQVTM, CDR2 ANQGSEA. The CDR3 length is 13 residues.

The V call is TRBV7-2, the J call TRBJ2-1; TRBD2 agrees at 9 bases. CDR1 SGHTA and CDR2 FQGNSA come from the germline V gene. The V gene end was trimmed by 4 bases and the J gene end by 5 bases; junction bases not matched to a gene: 3. There are 14 residues in the CDR3. DNA for the CDR3: TGTGCCAGCAGCTCTCTAGCGGGGCACAATGAGCAGTTCTTC. Amino acid sequence: CASSSLAGHNEQFF.

This chain connects TRBV20-1 to TRBJ2-1; TRBD2 matches at 12 bases. After removal of 5 bases from V and 6 bases from J, the junction contained 5 bases not matched to a gene. The V gene's germline CDR1 is DFQATT and CDR2 SNEGSKA (reference sequence). The length of the CDR3 is 14 residues. The chain's CDR3 is CSAATSGGTNEQFF. The CDR3 DNA reads TGCAGTGCTGCCACTAGCGGGGGGACCAATGAGCAGTTCTTC.

The chain joins TRBV19 to TRBJ2-1; TRBD2 matches at 12 bases. After removal of 6 bases from V and 10 bases from J, the junction contained 4 bases not matched to a gene. The CDR3 is 13 amino acids. Germline loops: CDR1 LNHDA, CDR2 SQIVND (reference sequence). The CDR3 protein is CASRLAGGGEQFF. In nucleotides, the CDR3 is TGTGCCAGTAGACTAGCGGGAGGCGGGGAGCAGTTCTTC.

This sequence joins TRBV4-3 and TRBJ2-2, with a tentative D call TRBD2 (6 bases). Trimming removed 1 base at V and 4 bases at J, with 13 bases between. Germline CDR1 LGHNA, CDR2 YSLEER. CDR3 size: 16 residues. This CDR3 reads CASSQGRRAGTGELFF. Here the CDR3 DNA reads TGCGCCAGCAGCCAAGGAAGGAGGGCCGGCACCGGGGAGCTGTTTTTT.

This rearrangement joins TRBV20-1 to TRBJ1-4; 10 bases line up with TRBD1. The junction had 5 bases not matched to a gene; V was cut back by 5 bases and J by 8 bases. The CDR3 totals 13 residues. The germline V gene has CDR1 DFQATT and CDR2 SNEGSKA (reference sequence). The CDR3 is CSALSGQGEKLFF. The CDR3 nucleotides read TGCAGTGCTCTATCGGGACAGGGGGAAAAACTGTTTTTT.

The CDR3 protein is CSASLGSKLFF. The DNA of the CDR3 is TGCAGTGCTAGTCTGGGCAGCAAGCTGTTCTTC. The chain has TRBV20-1 and TRBJ2-1; no clear D. This CDR3 spans 11 amino acids. The germline V gene has CDR1 DFQATT and CDR2 SNEGSKA (reference sequence). The V and J ends lost 3 bases and 15 bases respectively, with 15 bases between them.

The chain recombines TRBV7-2 with TRBJ1-1, with 11 nucleotides matching TRBD1. Trimming removed 1 base from V and 4 bases from J; junction bases left unmatched: 2. This CDR3 has 15 amino acids. CDR1 and CDR2 (germline): SGHTA, FQGNSA. Here the CDR3 reads CASSLEGQGGTEAFF. The CDR3 DNA is TGTGCCAGCAGCTTAGAGGGACAGGGGGGCACTGAAGCTTTCTTT.

This clonotype was picked up one time. J is TRBJ2-3 and V is TRBV6-4, with 7 bases fitting TRBD2. CDR3 length equals 14 residues. V dropped 5 bases and J dropped 2; count of bases not matched to a gene: 4. The germline V gene encodes CDR1 MRHNA and CDR2 SNTAGT. CDR3 sequence: CASSRAGTTDTQYF. The DNA of the CDR3 is TGTGCCAGCAGTCGAGCGGGGACCACAGATACGCAGTATTTT.

This rearrangement joins TRBV18 to TRBJ2-7; D possibly matches TRBD1 or TRBD2 (5 bases each). In germline, CDR1 is KGHSH, CDR2 LQKENI. The CDR3 covers 14 residues. Trimming removed 0 bases at V and 4 bases at J, with 10 bases between. CDR3 DNA: TGTGCCAGCTCACCACCGTGGGACCCGTACGAGCAGTACTTC. Translating it yields CASSPPWDPYEQYF.

This rearrangement joins TRBV20-1 to TRBJ2-2; 9 nucleotides align to TRBD2. V lost 0 bases to trimming and J lost 7 bases; unmatched junction nucleotides: 3. Germline V lookup: CDR1 DFQATT, CDR2 SNEGSKA (reference sequence). The CDR3 loop spans 14 amino acids. The CDR3 DNA reads TGCAGTGCTAGAGATAGCGGGAGTATCGGGGAGCTGTTTTTT. This translates into CSARDSGSIGELFF.

The gene calls are TRBV4-2 and TRBJ2-6; possibly TRBD1 for D (6 bases). The CDR3 sequence is 17 residues long. Germline loops: CDR1 LGHNA, CDR2 YNFKEQ. V was shortened by 7 bases and J by 0 bases, with 16 bases between the two germline ends. The CDR3 DNA reads TGTGCCAGCAATCTGGACAGCATTAACTCTGGGGCCAACGTCCTGACTTTC. Translated, it gives CASNLDSINSGANVLTF.

J is TRBJ2-3 and V is TRBV2; a possible D gene is TRBD2 (5 bases). The CDR3 sequence is 11 residues long. Trimming cost V 7 bases and J 5 bases, with 7 bases left between them. Germline CDR1 is SNHLY and CDR2 is FYNNEI. The CDR3 nucleotides are TGTGCCAGCAAAACTAGAGATACGCAGTATTTT. It yields the protein CASKTRDTQYF.

The chain has TRBV30 and TRBJ2-1; 8 positions agree with TRBD2. Trimming at V came to 0 bases and at J to 1 base, leaving 5 bases not matched to a gene. The length of the CDR3 is 16 residues. Germline loops: CDR1 GTSNPN, CDR2 SVGIG (reference sequence). In DNA form, the CDR3 reads TGTGCCTGGAGTGTACGGGGACTAGTGTCCTACAATGAGCAGTTCTTC. It specifies CAWSVRGLVSYNEQFF.

This rearrangement joins TRBV15 to TRBJ1-3; D possibly corresponds to TRBD1 (5 bases). The CDR3 runs to 18 residues. Germline V gene data show CDR1 as LNHNV and CDR2 as YYDKDF (reference sequence). V shed 2 bases and J shed 0 bases, with 17 bases lying between them. CDR3 sequence reads: CATSRNPPGGVSGNTIYF. For the CDR3, the DNA is TGTGCCACCAGCAGAAACCCTCCTGGGGGGGTCTCTGGAAACACCATATATTTT.

The V and J genes are TRBV25-1 and TRBJ1-5; no definite D call. The CDR3 contains 16 residues. Per the germline V gene, CDR1 is MGHDK and CDR2 is SYGVNS. V shed 0 bases and J shed 4 bases, with 13 bases lying between them. CDR3 nucleotide sequence: TGTGCCAGCAGTGAATACCCGACAAGCCCTAATCAGCCCCAGCATTTT. Translation: CASSEYPTSPNQPQHF.

The chain links TRBV20-1 to TRBJ1-1, with D possibly matching TRBD1 (5 bases). CDR1 is DFQATT, CDR2 SNEGSKA, per germline (reference sequence). V lost 6 bases to trimming and J lost 5 bases, with 22 bases between them. The length of the CDR3 is 15 residues. The CDR3 coding sequence is TGCAGTGCGACCGGGGCACTCTCTGCTAAGACTGAAGCTTTCTTT. Encoded protein: CSATGALSAKTEAFF.

In nucleotides, the CDR3 is TGTGCCACCAGTGGAGTCGGAAGTCAGCCCCAGCATTTT. Amino acids: CATSGVGSQPQHF. The V and J genes are TRBV24-1 and TRBJ1-5; no definite D call. Germline CDR1 is KGHDR and CDR2 is SFDVKD. V lost 5 bases, J lost 6 bases, and 10 bases lay in between. The CDR3 runs to 13 residues.

V gene TRBV12-3 or TRBV12-4 combines with J gene TRBJ2-1; D unclear. V lost 2 bases, J lost 7 bases, and 15 bases lay in between. This CDR3 has 15 amino acids. This CDR3 is CASSLMVSSGNEQFF. In nucleotides, the CDR3 is TGTGCCAGCAGTTTAATGGTGTCGTCAGGTAATGAGCAGTTCTTC.

This chain links TRBV12-3 or TRBV12-4 with TRBJ2-7; D unclear. V was trimmed by 2 bases and J by 2 bases, leaving 10 bases between them. CDR3 length: 14 amino acids. The CDR3 here is CASSLSSEAYEQYF. Here the CDR3 DNA reads TGTGCCAGCAGTTTATCCAGCGAGGCCTACGAGCAGTACTTC.

This rearrangement joins TRBV6-6 to TRBJ2-5; TRBD1 matches at 10 bases. CDR3 length: 14 amino acids. V shed 4 bases and J 5 bases; nucleotides not matched to a gene: 4. Germline lookup yields CDR1 MNHNY and CDR2 SVGAGI (reference sequence). The CDR3 nucleotides read TGTGCCAGCAGTTCACCGGACAGGGGGGAGACCCAGTACTTC. Residues: CASSSPDRGETQYF.

The rearrangement joins TRBV7-2 to TRBJ2-5; a possible D gene is TRBD2 (7 bases). Germline V CDR1 and CDR2: SGHTA, FQGNSA. CDR3 length: 14 amino acids. V lost 5 bases, J lost 2 bases, and 12 bases lay in between. CDR3 coding DNA: TGTGCCAGCAGCCCGGGGGGCCTTCAAGAGACCCAGTACTTC. Protein product: CASSPGGLQETQYF.

CDR3 nucleotide sequence: TGTGCCAGTAGTATTCCCTGGACAGCCGTGAAACCCAAAAACATTCAGTACTTC. Protein: CASSIPWTAVKPKNIQYF. The rearrangement uses TRBV19 and TRBJ2-4; D is perhaps TRBD1 (6 bases). The CDR3 is 18 amino acids. V lost 3 bases and J 2 bases, leaving 20 bases between the germline ends. Per the germline V gene, CDR1 is LNHDA and CDR2 is SQIVND (reference sequence).

The V and J genes are TRBV29-1 and TRBJ2-7, with D uncertain. The CDR3 length is 11 residues. Germline CDR1 is SQVTM and CDR2 is ANQGSEA. Trimming pared 3 bases from V and 6 bases from J, leaving 9 bases between. CDR3 bases: TGCAGCGTTGAGACGATAGCCGAGCAGTACTTC. Its translation is CSVETIAEQYF.

The rearrangement links TRBV7-9 to TRBJ2-3; D uncertain. Germline-derived CDR1 and CDR2 are SEHNR and FQNEAQ (reference sequence). Trimming pared 2 bases from V and 8 bases from J, leaving 5 bases between. CDR3 length: 11 amino acids. Written as DNA, the CDR3 is TGTGCCAGCAGCTTATTCGGTACGCAGTATTTT. Protein product: CASSLFGTQYF.

The V gene is TRBV6-1, the J gene TRBJ1-3, with a possible D match to TRBD1 (5 bases). With 5 bases removed from V and 4 bases from J, the gap between germline ends came to 18 bases. Per the germline V gene, CDR1 is MNHNS and CDR2 is SASEGT. CDR3 length equals 16 residues. The CDR3 region is CASSRRGQLGGNTIYF. The CDR3 DNA reads as TGTGCCAGCAGTCGACGCGGACAACTGGGAGGAAACACCATATATTTT.

A single count supports this clonotype. This chain joins TRBV7-8 and TRBJ2-1; 7 nucleotides agree with TRBD2. The CDR3 consists of 14 residues. Germline V gene data show CDR1 as SGHVS and CDR2 as FQNEAQ. V shed 1 base and J 9 bases; nucleotides not matched to a gene: 6. The CDR3 DNA reads as TGTGCCAGCAGCTTAGAGCGGACTAGGTCTGAGCAGTTCTTC. Its translation is CASSLERTRSEQFF.

The gene calls are TRBV9 and TRBJ2-1; possibly TRBD1 or TRBD2 for D (5 bases each). This CDR3 region has 13 residues. Deletions cut 3 bases from V and 2 bases from J, with 6 bases between. Germline lookup yields CDR1 SGDLS and CDR2 YYNGEE. CDR3 DNA: TGTGCCAGCAGCGGGGGGACCTACAATGAGCAGTTCTTC. It translates to CASSGGTYNEQFF.